A single sample is the source of the 7 T cell receptor beta chains below, sequenced in a study of PD-L1 blockade in urothelial cancer. Clones were sequenced by immunoSEQ multiplex PCR, and TCRdb holds only the in-frame ones, with some missing. The repertoire includes around 100,000 clones, around nine tenths of them detected once, and more than 1.5% sits in the top ten. Time point meaning: pretreatment peripheral blood. The specimen was PBMCs, collected around atezolizumab (anti-PD-L1) treatment. All receptors come from a man aged 55-75 years with urothelial cancer.

The CDR3 loop reads CASSLLPGLGYEQFF. CDR3 in DNA: TGTGCCAGCAGCCTCCTCCCGGGACTAGGGTATGAGCAGTTCTTC. This chain uses TRBV11-3 with TRBJ2-1; 8 bases fit TRBD2. Germline V gene data show CDR1 as SGHNT and CDR2 as YENEEA. J was trimmed by 8 bases and V by 5 bases; bases with no gene match: 11. This CDR3 region has 15 residues.

This chain uses TRBV9 with TRBJ2-3; 8 nucleotides align to TRBD2. The germline gives CDR1 SGDLS, CDR2 YYNGEE. The trim removed 1 base at V and 4 bases at J, leaving 5 bases unmatched. There are 15 residues in the CDR3. The CDR3 reads CASSVRGGSADTQYF. The CDR3 bases are TGTGCCAGCAGCGTACGGGGGGGCAGCGCAGATACGCAGTATTTT.

The count of this clone is one. V gene TRBV7-9 combines with J gene TRBJ1-1; D is possibly TRBD1 (6 bases). Trimming removed 5 bases from V and 1 base from J, with 11 bases in between. The CDR3 spans 14 residues. The germline CDR1 and CDR2 sequences are SEHNR and FQNEAQ (reference sequence). The CDR3 loop is CASSKQGWNTEAFF. CDR3 nucleotide sequence: TGTGCCAGCAGCAAACAGGGATGGAACACTGAAGCTTTCTTT.

In its sample, this clone was seen a few times. The chain uses TRBV6-5 and TRBJ2-1; TRBD2 aligns across 9 bases. V gave up 2 bases and J gave up 6 bases; unmatched junction bases: 5. Germline CDR1 and CDR2: MNHEY and SVGAGI. This CDR3 region has 15 residues. The CDR3 here is CASSYNSGGLNEQFF. DNA for the CDR3: TGTGCCAGCAGTTACAATAGCGGGGGCCTCAATGAGCAGTTCTTC.

The genes are TRBV18 and TRBJ1-2; 7 bases fit TRBD1. The CDR3 extends over 17 amino acids. Per germline, CDR1 KGHSH and CDR2 LQKENI. Unmatched junction bases numbered 16, after V lost 6 bases and J lost 3 bases. The DNA of the CDR3 is TGTGCCAGCTCTACACCAGAACAGGGGTCCTTGGACTATGGCTACACCTTC. It translates to CASSTPEQGSLDYGYTF.

The chain uses TRBV5-4 and TRBJ2-5, with 7 bases matching TRBD2. Looked up from germline, CDR1 is SGHNT and CDR2 is YYREEE (reference sequence). The V and J ends lost 0 bases and 5 bases, in that order; junction bases with no gene match: 10. The CDR3 is 16 amino acids. CDR3 nucleotide sequence: TGTGCCAGCAGCTTGGGGCGCGGGAGAAGTGACGAGACCCAGTACTTC. Its protein is CASSLGRGRSDETQYF.

The chain joins TRBV5-1 to TRBJ2-7; maybe TRBD1 (6 bases). V was pared by 3 bases and J by 0 bases, with 10 bases between. CDR1 is SGHRS and CDR2 is YFSETQ in the germline V gene. This CDR3 comprises 14 residues. The CDR3 region is CASSSTGSSYEQYF. The CDR3 DNA reads as TGCGCCAGCAGCTCCACAGGGAGCTCCTACGAGCAGTACTTC.